This TCR beta chain was found in a study of T cells after yellow fever vaccination (dated by TCRdb to about 2019). With respect to the entire study: The SMART-Seq v4 Ultra Low Input RNA kit was used to prepare libraries from fractions with low cell numbers. To follow T-cell clones before and after primary and booster YFV17D yellow fever vaccination, bulk TCR alpha and beta repertoires were sequenced over time. The cohort comprised two healthy male donors, one aged 18 to 29 and one aged 30 to 40 years. Blood samples were taken at several timepoints before and after primary and secondary immunization, and bulk PBMC replicates and cell subsets were isolated.

TCR cDNA was synthesized by 5'RACE template switching, through which a universal primer site and unique molecular identifiers were introduced. cDNA synthesis was primed from both the TCR alpha and TCR beta constant segments. Library amplification used two PCR steps, and the second PCR step added sample barcodes and sequencing adapters. Libraries were sequenced on Illumina HiSeq 2500 (2x100 bp) or NovaSeq (2x150 bp). The authors' analysis ran thus. MIGEC was used to demultiplex reads and collapse the reads into UMI consensus sequences, and MiXCR was used for V(D)J alignment. Vaccine-responding clonotypes were defined with edgeR using replicate PBMC samples, requiring FDR below 0.01 and a log2 fold change above 5 up to day 15. CD4 or CD8 identity was assigned to each bulk clonotype according to whether the clonotype was present at higher abundance in the sequenced CD4 repertoire or the sequenced CD8 repertoire. TCRdb cleaned the public reads at Q25 with fastp, built clones with MiXCR and kept in-frame beta chains. CDR3 protein sequences are deduplicated, and each keeps its most common genes and DNA. TCRdb, rather than the study authors, made the V and J calls. The sample records fewer than 450,000 distinct CDR3 sequences, about 8.3% of which are singletons. Of the sample, about 16% is held by the ten largest clones.

What this sample's treatment or condition label stands for: live attenuated yellow fever vaccine strain. At each blood-draw timepoint, two biological replicates of bulk PBMCs were obtained. PBMCs were isolated from peripheral blood using a standard Ficoll-Paque protocol. RNA was extracted with TriZol from bulk PBMCs, CD4 and CD8 fractions, and dextramer-positive and dextramer-negative fractions. This clonotype was picked up many times. Its recognized antigen is unknown. The input lacks base qualities; no much larger clone sits a single base away. The research as a whole found: Most clones expanded after primary vaccination were re-detected after the booster (approximately 95% of CD4 and more than 70% of CD8), suggesting broad memory maintenance. A small fraction of clonotypes showed up in both the CD4 and CD8 compartments, probably as a result of convergent recombination. FACS-sorted repertoires could contain abundant contaminating clonotypes from the bulk population, so computational filtering was required. The study included only a couple of donors, which limits how far the findings can be generalized. The secondary T-cell response was found to be weaker but faster than the primary response, with a peak reached on day 5 rather than on day 15.

The receptor was isolated from a man aged 18 to 29 who received the YFV17D yellow fever vaccine. The sample in question was PBMCs, obtained approximately 47 days after the first yellow fever vaccination.

The CDR3 corresponds to CASSPGSGGWGEQFF. The DNA sequence is given as TGTGCCAGCAGCCCGGGTAGCGGGGGTTGGGGTGAGCAGTTCTTC. In this chain, TRBV21-1 is recombined with TRBJ2-1; the tabulated D call, TRBD2, remains unverified against the DNA. TRBV21-1 has pseudogene status. From the cysteine through the phenylalanine, the CDR3 covers 15 amino acids. Only the CDR3 DNA stays, 45 bases, in frame from base 1.